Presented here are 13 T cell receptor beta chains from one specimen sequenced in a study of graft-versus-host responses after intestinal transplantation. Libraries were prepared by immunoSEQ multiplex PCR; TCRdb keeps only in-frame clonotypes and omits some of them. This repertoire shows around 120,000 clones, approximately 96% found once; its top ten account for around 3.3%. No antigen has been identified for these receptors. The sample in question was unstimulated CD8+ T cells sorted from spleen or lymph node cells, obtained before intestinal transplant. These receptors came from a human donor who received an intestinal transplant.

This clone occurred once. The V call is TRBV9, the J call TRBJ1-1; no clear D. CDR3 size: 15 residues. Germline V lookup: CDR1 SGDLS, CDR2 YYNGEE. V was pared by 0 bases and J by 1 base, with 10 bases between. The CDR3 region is CASSVGGTPNTEAFF. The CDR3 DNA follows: TGTGCCAGCAGCGTAGGAGGTACACCGAACACTGAAGCTTTCTTT.

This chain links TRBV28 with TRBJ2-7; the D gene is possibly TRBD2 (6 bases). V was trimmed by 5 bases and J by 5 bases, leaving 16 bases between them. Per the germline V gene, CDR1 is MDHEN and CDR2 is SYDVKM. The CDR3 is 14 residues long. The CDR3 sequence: CASSRRDFRDEQYF. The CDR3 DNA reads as TGTGCCAGCAGTCGCCGGGACTTCCGCGACGAGCAGTACTTC.

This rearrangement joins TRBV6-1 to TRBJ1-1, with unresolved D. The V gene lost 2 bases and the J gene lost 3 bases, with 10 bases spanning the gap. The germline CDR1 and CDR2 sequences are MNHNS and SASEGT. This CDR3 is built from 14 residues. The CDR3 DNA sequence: TGTGCCAGCAGTGAATCCGTAGGCTACACTGAAGCTTTCTTT. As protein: CASSESVGYTEAFF.

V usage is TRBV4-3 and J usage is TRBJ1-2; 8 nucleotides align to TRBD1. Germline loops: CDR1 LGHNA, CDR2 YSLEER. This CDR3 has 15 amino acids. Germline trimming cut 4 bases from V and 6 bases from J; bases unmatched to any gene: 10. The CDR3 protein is CASSLEAGGSNGYTF. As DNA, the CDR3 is TGCGCCAGCAGCCTAGAAGCAGGGGGCAGTAATGGCTACACCTTC.

The CDR3 here is CASRGTPYNSPLHF. CDR3 nucleotides: TGTGCCAGCAGGGGGACACCTTATAATTCACCCCTCCACTTT. The chain is built from TRBV5-6 and TRBJ1-6; a possible D gene is TRBD1 (6 bases). Germline-derived CDR1 and CDR2 are SGHDT and YYEEEE. The germline V and J ends were trimmed by 5 bases and 4 bases, with 10 bases remaining between them. This CDR3 has 14 amino acids.

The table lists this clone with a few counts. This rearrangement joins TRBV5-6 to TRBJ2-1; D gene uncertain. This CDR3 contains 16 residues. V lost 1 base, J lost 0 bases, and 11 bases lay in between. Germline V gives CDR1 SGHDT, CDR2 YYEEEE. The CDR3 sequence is CASSLQPLSSYNEQFF. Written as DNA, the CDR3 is TGTGCCAGCAGCTTGCAACCTCTTAGCTCCTACAATGAGCAGTTCTTC. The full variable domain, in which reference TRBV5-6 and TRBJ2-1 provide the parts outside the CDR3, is DAGVTQSPTHLIKTRGQQVTLRCSPKSGHDTVSWYQQALGQGPQFIFQYYEEEERQRGNFPDRFSGHQFPNYSSELNVNALLLGDSALYLCASSLQPLSSYNEQFFGPGTRLTVL.

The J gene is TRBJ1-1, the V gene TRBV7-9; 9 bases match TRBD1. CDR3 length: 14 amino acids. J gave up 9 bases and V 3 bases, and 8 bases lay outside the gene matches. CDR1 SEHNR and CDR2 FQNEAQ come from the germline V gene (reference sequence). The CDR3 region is CASSFYDRGSKAFF. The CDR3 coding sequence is TGTGCCAGCAGCTTTTATGACAGGGGGTCCAAAGCTTTCTTT.

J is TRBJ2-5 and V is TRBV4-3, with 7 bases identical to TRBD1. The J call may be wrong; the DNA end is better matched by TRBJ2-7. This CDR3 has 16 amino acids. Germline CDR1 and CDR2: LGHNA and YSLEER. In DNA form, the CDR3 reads TGCGCCAGCAGCCAAGAAGACAGGGAACTAGGATCCGAGCAGTACTTC. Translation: CASSQEDRELGSEQYF.

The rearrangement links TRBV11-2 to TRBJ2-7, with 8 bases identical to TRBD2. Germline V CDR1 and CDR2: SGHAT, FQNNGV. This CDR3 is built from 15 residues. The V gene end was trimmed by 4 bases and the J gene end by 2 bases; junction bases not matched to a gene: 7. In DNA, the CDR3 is TGTGCCAGCAGCTCTAACAGCGGGGGAACCTACGAGCAGTACTTC. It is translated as CASSSNSGGTYEQYF.

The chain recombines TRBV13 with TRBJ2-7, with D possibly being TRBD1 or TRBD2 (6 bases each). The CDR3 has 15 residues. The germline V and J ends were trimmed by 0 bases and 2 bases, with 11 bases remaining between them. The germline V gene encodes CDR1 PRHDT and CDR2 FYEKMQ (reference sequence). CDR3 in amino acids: CASSLGRGGPYEQYF. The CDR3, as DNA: TGTGCCAGCAGCTTAGGCCGAGGGGGGCCCTACGAGCAGTACTTC.

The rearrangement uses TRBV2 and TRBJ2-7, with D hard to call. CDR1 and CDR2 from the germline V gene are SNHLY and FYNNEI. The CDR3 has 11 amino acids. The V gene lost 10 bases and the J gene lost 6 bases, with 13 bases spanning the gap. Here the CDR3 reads CATWSQREQYF. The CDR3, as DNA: TGTGCCACCTGGTCTCAACGCGAGCAGTACTTC. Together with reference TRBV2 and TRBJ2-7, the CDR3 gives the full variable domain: EPEVTQTPSHQVTQMGQEVILRCVPISNHLYFYWYRQILGQKVEFLVSFYNNEISEKSEIFDDQFSVERPDGSNFTLKIRSTKLEDSAMYFCATWSQREQYFGPGTRLTVT.

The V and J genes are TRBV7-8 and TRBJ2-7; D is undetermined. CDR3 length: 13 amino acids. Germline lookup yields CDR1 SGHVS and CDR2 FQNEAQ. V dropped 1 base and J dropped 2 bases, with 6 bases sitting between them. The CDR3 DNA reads TGTGCCAGCAGCTTAGGCAGGACCTACGAGCAGTACTTC. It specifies CASSLGRTYEQYF.

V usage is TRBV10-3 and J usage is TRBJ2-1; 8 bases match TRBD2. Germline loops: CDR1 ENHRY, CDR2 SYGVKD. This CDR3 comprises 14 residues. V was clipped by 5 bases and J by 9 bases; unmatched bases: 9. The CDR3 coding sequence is TGTGCCATCAGTCCCGGGACTAGATCAAGTGAGCAGTTCTTC. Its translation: CAISPGTRSSEQFF.